This T cell receptor beta chain emerged from a study of T cells in Graves' hyperthyroidism and ophthalmopathy. Overall study results and limits: Among clonotypes expanded in thyroid above 0.001, most were also found in blood. Prediction of ophthalmopathy progression came a median around 6 months pre-onset.

This clonotype was detected a few times. No antigen is known for it. Amplified regions were TCR beta CDR3 sequences from RNA transcripts. When the TCR CDR3 underwent first-round RT-PCR, the HTBI primer set was used. In TCRdb, the multiplex PCR reads were re-called with MiXCR into one record per CDR3 protein. The data contain hundreds of thousands of distinct CDR3 sequences, around 17% of them seen just once; the ten biggest clones take up around 18%. CDR3 length: 16 amino acids. In germline, CDR1 is LGHDT, CDR2 YNNKEL (reference sequence). With 1 base clipped from V and 2 bases from J, the junction kept 5 bases outside the gene matches.

The chain joins TRBV3-1 to TRBJ1-1; 9 nucleotides line up with TRBD1. The clonotype originates from a woman in her late teens or twenties with Graves' hyperthyroidism. The material sequenced was blood. The CDR3 reads CASSQVGQGFNTEAFF. For the CDR3, the DNA is TGTGCCAGCAGCCAAGTTGGACAGGGGTTTAACACTGAAGCTTTCTTT.